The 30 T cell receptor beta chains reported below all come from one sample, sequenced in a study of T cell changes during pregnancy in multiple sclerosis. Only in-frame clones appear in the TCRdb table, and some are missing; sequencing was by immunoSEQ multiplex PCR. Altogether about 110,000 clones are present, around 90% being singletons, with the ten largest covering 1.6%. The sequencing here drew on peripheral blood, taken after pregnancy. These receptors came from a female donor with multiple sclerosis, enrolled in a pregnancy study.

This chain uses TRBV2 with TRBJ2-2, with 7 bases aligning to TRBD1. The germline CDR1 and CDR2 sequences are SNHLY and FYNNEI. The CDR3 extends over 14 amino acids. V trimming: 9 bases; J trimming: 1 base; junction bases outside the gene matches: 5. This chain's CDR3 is CASKGTENTGELFF. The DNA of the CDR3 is TGTGCCAGTAAAGGGACAGAGAACACCGGGGAGCTGTTTTTT.

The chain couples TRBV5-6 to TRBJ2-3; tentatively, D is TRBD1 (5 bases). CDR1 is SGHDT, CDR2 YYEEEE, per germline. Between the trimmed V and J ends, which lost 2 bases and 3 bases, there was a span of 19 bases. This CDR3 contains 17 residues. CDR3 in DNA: TGTGCCAGCAGCTTAGGGGCAGCGTCGAGTGGGACAGATACGCAGTATTTT. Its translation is CASSLGAASSGTDTQYF. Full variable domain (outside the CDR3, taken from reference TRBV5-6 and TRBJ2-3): DAGVTQSPTHLIKTRGQQVTLRCSPKSGHDTVSWYQQALGQGPQFIFQYYEEEERQRGNFPDRFSGHQFPNYSSELNVNALLLGDSALYLCASSLGAASSGTDTQYFGPGTRLTVL.

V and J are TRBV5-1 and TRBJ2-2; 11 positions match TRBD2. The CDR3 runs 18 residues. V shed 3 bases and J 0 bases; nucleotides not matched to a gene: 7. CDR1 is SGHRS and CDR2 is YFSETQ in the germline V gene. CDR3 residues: CASSSYRLAGSNTGELFF. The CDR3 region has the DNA TGCGCCAGCAGCTCATATCGACTAGCGGGGTCGAACACCGGGGAGCTGTTTTTT.

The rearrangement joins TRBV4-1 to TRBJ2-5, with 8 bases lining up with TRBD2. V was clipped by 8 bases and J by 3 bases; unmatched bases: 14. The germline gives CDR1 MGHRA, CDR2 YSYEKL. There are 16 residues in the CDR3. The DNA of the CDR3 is TGCGCCAGCCGCCGGGGGGGCGGAGCGGGGGAAGAGACCCAGTACTTC. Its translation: CASRRGGGAGEETQYF.

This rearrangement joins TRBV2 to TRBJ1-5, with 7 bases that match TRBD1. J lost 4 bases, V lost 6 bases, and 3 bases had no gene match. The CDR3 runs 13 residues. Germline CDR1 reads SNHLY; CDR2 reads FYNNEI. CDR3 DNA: TGTGCCAGCAGCGCGGACAGGAATCAGCCCCAGCATTTT. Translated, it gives CASSADRNQPQHF.

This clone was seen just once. CDR3 DNA sequence: TGTGCCAGTACCCCAAGGACAGGGACGAATCAGCCCCAGCATTTT. This gives the protein CASTPRTGTNQPQHF. The chain combines TRBV19 with TRBJ1-5, with 8 nucleotides matching TRBD1. In germline, CDR1 is LNHDA, CDR2 SQIVND (reference sequence). This CDR3 comprises 15 residues. J gave up 4 bases and V 7 bases, and 9 bases lay outside the gene matches. The whole variable domain, remainder taken from reference TRBV19 and TRBJ1-5, is DGGITQSPKYLFRKEGQNVTLSCEQNLNHDAMYWYRQDPGQGLRLIYYSQIVNDFQKGDIAEGYSVSREKKESFPLTVTSAQKNPTAFYLCASTPRTGTNQPQHFGDGTRLSIL.

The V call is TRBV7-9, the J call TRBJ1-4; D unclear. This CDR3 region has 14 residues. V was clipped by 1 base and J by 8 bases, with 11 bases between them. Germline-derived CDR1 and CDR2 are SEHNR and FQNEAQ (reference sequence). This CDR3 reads CASSLEALEEKLFF. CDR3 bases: TGTGCCAGCAGCTTAGAGGCACTGGAGGAAAAACTGTTTTTT.

The CDR3, as DNA: TGTGCCTGGACTTTTCCCGGACAGACGGGAGGCTACACCTTC. Translating gives CAWTFPGQTGGYTF. The chain has TRBV30 and TRBJ1-2; tentatively, D is TRBD1 (6 bases). Trimming took 4 bases from V and 8 from J, leaving 20 bases between them. CDR1 GTSNPN and CDR2 SVGIG come from the germline V gene (reference sequence). CDR3 length equals 14 residues.

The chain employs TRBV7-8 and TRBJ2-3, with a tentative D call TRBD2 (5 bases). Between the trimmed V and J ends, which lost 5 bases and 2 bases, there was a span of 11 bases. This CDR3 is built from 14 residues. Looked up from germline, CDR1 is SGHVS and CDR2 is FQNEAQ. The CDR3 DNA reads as TGTGCCAGCAGCGCCGGGGTGGTCACAGATACGCAGTATTTT. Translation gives CASSAGVVTDTQYF.

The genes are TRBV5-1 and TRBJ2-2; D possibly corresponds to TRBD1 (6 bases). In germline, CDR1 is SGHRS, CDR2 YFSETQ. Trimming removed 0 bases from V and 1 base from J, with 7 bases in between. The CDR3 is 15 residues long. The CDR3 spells CASSLGQVNTGELFF. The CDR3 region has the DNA TGCGCCAGCAGCTTGGGACAGGTGAACACCGGGGAGCTGTTTTTT.

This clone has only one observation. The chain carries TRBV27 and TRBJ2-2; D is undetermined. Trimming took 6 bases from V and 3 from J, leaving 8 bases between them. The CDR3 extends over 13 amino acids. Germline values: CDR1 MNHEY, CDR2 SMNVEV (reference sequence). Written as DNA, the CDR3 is TGTGCCAGCAGCTTGGGCTACACCGGGGAGCTGTTTTTT. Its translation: CASSLGYTGELFF.

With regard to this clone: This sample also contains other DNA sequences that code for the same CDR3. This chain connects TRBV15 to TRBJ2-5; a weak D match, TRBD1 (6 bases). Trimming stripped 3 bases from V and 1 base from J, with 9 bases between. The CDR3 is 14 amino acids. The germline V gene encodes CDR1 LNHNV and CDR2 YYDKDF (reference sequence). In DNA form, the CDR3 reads TGTGCCACCAGCAGGGACAGAAGCCAAGAGACCCAGTACTTC. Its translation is CATSRDRSQETQYF.

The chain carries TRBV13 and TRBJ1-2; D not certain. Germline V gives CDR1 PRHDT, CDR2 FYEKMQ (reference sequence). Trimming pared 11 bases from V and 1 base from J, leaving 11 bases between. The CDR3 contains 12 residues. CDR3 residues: CASSVVNYGYTF. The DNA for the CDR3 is TGTGCCTCCTCAGTCGTTAACTATGGCTACACCTTC.

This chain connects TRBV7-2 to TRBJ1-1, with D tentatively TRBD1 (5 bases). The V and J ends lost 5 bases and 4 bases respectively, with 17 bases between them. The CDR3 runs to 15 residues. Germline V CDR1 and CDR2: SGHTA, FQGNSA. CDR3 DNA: TGTGCCAGCAGCCCCCTGGGGGGGGTGGGCACTGAAGCTTTCTTT. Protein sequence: CASSPLGGVGTEAFF.

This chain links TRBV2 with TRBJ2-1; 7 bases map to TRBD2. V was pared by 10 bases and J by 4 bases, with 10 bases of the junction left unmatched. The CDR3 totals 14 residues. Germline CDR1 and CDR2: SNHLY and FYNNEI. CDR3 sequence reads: CATGRSGAYNEQFF. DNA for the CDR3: TGTGCCACCGGGCGGAGCGGGGCTTACAATGAGCAGTTCTTC. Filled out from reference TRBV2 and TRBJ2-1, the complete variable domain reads EPEVTQTPSHQVTQMGQEVILRCVPISNHLYFYWYRQILGQKVEFLVSFYNNEISEKSEIFDDQFSVERPDGSNFTLKIRSTKLEDSAMYFCATGRSGAYNEQFFGPGTRLTVL.

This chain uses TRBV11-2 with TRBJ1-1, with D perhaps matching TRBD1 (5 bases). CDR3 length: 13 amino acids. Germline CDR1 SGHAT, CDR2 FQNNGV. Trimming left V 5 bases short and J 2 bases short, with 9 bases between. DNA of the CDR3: TGTGCCAGCAGCCCGACAGTAAACACTGAAGCTTTCTTT. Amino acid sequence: CASSPTVNTEAFF.

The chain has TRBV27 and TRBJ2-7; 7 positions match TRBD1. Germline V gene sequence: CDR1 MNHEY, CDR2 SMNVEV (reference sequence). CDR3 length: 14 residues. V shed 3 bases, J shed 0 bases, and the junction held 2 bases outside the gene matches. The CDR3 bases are TGTGCCAGCAGTTTTTCAGGGGGCTCCTACGAGCAGTACTTC. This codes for CASSFSGGSYEQYF.

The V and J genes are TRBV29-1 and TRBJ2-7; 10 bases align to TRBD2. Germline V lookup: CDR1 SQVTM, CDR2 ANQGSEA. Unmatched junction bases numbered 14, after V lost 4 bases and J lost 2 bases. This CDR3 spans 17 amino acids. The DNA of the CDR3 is TGCAGCGTTGTGCCTAGCGGGAGCCAGGGAGGAGCCTACGAGCAGTACTTC. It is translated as CSVVPSGSQGGAYEQYF.

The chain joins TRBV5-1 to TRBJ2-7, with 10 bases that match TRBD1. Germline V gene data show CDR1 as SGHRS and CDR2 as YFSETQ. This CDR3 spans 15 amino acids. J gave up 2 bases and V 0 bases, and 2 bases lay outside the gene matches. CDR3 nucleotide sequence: TGCGCCAGCAGCTTGGCCGGGACAGGGGCCTACGAGCAGTACTTC. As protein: CASSLAGTGAYEQYF.

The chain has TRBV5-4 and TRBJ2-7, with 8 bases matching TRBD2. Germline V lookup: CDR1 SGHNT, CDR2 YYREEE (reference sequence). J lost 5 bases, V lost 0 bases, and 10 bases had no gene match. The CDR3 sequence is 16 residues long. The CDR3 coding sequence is TGTGCCAGCAGCTTGGGCGAGCGGGAGTTCGGGAACGAGCAGTACTTC. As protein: CASSLGEREFGNEQYF.

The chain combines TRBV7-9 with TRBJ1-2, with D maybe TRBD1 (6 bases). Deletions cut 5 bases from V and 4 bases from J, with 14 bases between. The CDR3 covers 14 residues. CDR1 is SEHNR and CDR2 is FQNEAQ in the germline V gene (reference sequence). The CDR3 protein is CASSRDTNPYGYTF. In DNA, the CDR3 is TGTGCCAGCAGCCGGGACACCAACCCCTATGGCTACACCTTC. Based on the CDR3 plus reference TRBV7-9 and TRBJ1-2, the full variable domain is DTGVSQNPRHKITKRGQNVTFRCDPISEHNRLYWYRQTLGQGPEFLTYFQNEAQLEKSRLLSDRFSAERPKGSFSTLEIQRTEQGDSAMYLCASSRDTNPYGYTFGSGTRLTVV.

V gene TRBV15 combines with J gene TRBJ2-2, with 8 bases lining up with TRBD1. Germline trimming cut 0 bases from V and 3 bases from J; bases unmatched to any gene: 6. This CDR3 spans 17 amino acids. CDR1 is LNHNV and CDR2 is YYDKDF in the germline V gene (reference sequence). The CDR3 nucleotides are TGTGCCACCAGCAGAGATCGGTCAGGGGGCTACACCGGGGAGCTGTTTTTT. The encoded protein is CATSRDRSGGYTGELFF.

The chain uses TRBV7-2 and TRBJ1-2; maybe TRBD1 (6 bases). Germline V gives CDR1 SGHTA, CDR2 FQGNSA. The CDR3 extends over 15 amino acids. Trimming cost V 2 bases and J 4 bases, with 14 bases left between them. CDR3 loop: CASSLLGGDFYGYTF. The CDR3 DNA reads TGTGCCAGCAGCTTATTAGGGGGAGATTTCTATGGCTACACCTTC.

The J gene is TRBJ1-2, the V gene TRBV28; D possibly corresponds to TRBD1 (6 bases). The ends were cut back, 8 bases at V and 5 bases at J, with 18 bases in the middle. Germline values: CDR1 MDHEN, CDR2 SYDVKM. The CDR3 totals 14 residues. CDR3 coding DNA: TGTGCCAGCCGGGGGGTTCGGGGGGCTTATGGCTACACCTTC. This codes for CASRGVRGAYGYTF.

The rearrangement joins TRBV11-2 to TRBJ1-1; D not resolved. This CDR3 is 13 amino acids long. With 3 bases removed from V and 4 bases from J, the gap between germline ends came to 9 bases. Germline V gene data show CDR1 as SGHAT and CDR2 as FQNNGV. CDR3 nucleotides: TGTGCCAGCAGCTTCATGGGAGGCACTGAAGCTTTCTTT. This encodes CASSFMGGTEAFF.

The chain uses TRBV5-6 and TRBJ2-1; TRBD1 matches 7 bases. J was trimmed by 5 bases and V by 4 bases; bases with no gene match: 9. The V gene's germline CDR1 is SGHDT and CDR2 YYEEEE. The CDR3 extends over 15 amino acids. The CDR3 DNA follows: TGTGCCAGCAGCCCCACAGGGGTTTGGGACAATGAGCAGTTCTTC. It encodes CASSPTGVWDNEQFF.

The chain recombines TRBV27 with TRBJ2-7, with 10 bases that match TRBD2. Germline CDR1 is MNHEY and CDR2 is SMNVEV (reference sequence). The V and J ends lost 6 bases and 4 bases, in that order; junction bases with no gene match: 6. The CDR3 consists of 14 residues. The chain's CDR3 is CASRSGRATYEQYF. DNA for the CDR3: TGTGCCAGCAGGAGCGGGAGGGCCACTTACGAGCAGTACTTC.

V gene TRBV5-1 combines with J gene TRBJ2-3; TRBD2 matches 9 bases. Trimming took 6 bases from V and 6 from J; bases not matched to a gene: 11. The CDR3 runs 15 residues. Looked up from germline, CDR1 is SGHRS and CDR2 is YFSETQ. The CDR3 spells CASTFGGGAADTQYF. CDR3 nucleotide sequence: TGCGCCAGCACCTTTGGCGGGGGGGCGGCGGATACGCAGTATTTT.

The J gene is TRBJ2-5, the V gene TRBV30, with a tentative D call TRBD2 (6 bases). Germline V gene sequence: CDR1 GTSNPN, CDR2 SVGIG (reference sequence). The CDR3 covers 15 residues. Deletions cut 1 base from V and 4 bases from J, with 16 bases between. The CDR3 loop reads CAWSEQTRGGETQYF. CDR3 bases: TGTGCCTGGAGTGAGCAGACTAGGGGAGGAGAGACCCAGTACTTC.

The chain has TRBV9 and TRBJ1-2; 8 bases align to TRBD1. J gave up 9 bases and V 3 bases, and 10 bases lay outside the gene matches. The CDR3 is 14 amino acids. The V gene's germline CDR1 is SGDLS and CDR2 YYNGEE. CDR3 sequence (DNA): TGTGCCAGCAGCGGTACCGGGACAGGCTCCCGCTACACCTTC. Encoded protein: CASSGTGTGSRYTF.